This entry is about one T cell receptor (beta chain). The sample is drawn from a study of blood T cell repertoires in COVID-19. Study in general: Nucleic acid was either cDNA or gDNA, and it came from T cells, B-cell-depleted T cells, or PBMCs.

The CDR3 has 15 amino acids. The V gene's germline CDR1 is LNHDA and CDR2 SQIVND (reference sequence). The V end lost 8 bases, the J end lost 2 bases, and 15 bases lay between the germline ends. Sequencing was performed with immunoSEQ multiplex PCR; in TCRdb, only in-frame clones are kept and a portion is missing. This table has tens of thousands of clones, around 86% appearing once. The source is a human donor in a cohort sampled during active COVID-19. The donor label of this sample is uncertain. J is TRBJ2-2 and V is TRBV19; D is possibly TRBD2 (7 bases). Sequencing was performed on peripheral blood. The CDR3 region is CASEGGTTNTGELFF. The CDR3 region has the DNA TGTGCCAGTGAAGGGGGGACTACTAACACCGGGGAGCTGTTTTTT.